This is a list of T cell receptor beta chains from one sample in a study of cytomegalovirus exposure and HLA in healthy donors. Only in-frame clones appear in the TCRdb table, and some are missing; sequencing was by immunoSEQ multiplex PCR. The data contain about 160,000 clones, roughly nine tenths of them singletons. The source material was PBMCs. The receptors stem from a woman aged 25 to 39 in good health and CMV-seronegative. Each CDR3 is given with its conserved first and last residue. D genes are given only for firm matches. Where a row states a size, it is once, few, many or the class of an expanded clone; other rows omit it.

v_gene	j_gene	abundance	d_gene	CDR3nt	CDR3aa
TRBV6-1	TRBJ1-2	NA	NA	TGTGCCAGCAGTGAAGCATTCGGTCAGAACTATGGCTACACCTTC	CASSEAFGQNYGYTF
TRBV27	TRBJ1-1	NA	TRBD1	TGTGCCAGCAGACAGGGGGCGAGAACTGAAGCTTTCTTT	CASRQGARTEAFF
TRBV5-4	TRBJ1-1	NA	NA	TGTGCCAGCAGCTACGACAGGAACACTGAAGCTTTCTTT	CASSYDRNTEAFF
TRBV7-9	TRBJ1-4	NA	TRBD1	TGTGCCAGCAGCTCTCGGACAGGGAGAACTAATGAAAAACTGTTTTTT	CASSSRTGRTNEKLFF
TRBV6-1	TRBJ1-2	NA	TRBD1	TGTGCCAGCAGTGACGGGACAGGAGAATCTAAAGGCTACACCTTC	CASSDGTGESKGYTF
TRBV19	TRBJ2-1	NA	TRBD2	TGTGCCAGTAGTATCGGGGGGGCCGGGTCTGAGCAGTTCTTC	CASSIGGAGSEQFF
TRBV18	TRBJ1-3	NA	TRBD1	TGTGCCAGCTCACCAGGAACAGGGGCCCGCTCTGGAAACACCATATATTTT	CASSPGTGARSGNTIYF
TRBV29-1	TRBJ2-7	NA	NA	TGCAGCGTTGAAGAAGAAAACTACGAGCAGTACTTC	CSVEEENYEQYF
TRBV6-5	TRBJ2-1	NA	NA	TGTGCCAGCAGTTACCAGCAAAACAATGAGCAGTTCTTC	CASSYQQNNEQFF
TRBV5-1	TRBJ1-2	few	NA	TGCGCCAGCAGCCGGGCCATAGCTGATGGCTACACCTTC	CASSRAIADGYTF
TRBV6-1	TRBJ1-2	few	NA	TGTGCCAGCAGTGAATACCTCCTAGATCGGGACGGGAACTATGGCTACACCTTC	CASSEYLLDRDGNYGYTF
TRBV6-1	TRBJ2-7	NA	NA	TGTGCCAGCAGTGAGATAGGGGTTCCCTACTACGAGCAGTACTTC	CASSEIGVPYYEQYF
TRBV7-3	TRBJ2-3	NA	TRBD2	TGTGCCAGCAGCTTGGCCGGGACTAGCTCCACAGATACGCAGTATTTT	CASSLAGTSSTDTQYF
TRBV28	TRBJ2-2	NA	NA	TGTGCCAGCAGCCCCCCCAATATAGGCACCGGGGAGCTGTTTTTT	CASSPPNIGTGELFF
TRBV5-6	TRBJ2-7	once	TRBD2	TGTGCCAGCAGCATCCTTTCCGGGACTAGTAGCTACGAGCAGTACTTC	CASSILSGTSSYEQYF
TRBV27	TRBJ1-1	NA	TRBD1	TGTGCCAGCAGTTTCGGACAGGGGGGTGGAGCTTTCTTT	CASSFGQGGGAFF
TRBV5-1	TRBJ1-4	NA	NA	TGCGCCAGCACCTTGGGACCAACTAATGAAAAACTGTTTTTT	CASTLGPTNEKLFF
TRBV14	TRBJ2-7	NA	TRBD2	TGTGCCAGCAGCCAAGATTTTAGCGGGAGGAATTGGAACTCCTACGAGCAGTACTTC	CASSQDFSGRNWNSYEQYF
TRBV5-5	TRBJ2-1	NA	TRBD2	TGTGCCAGCAGCACCTGGGGACTAGCGGACAATGAGCAGTTCTTC	CASSTWGLADNEQFF
TRBV27	TRBJ2-3	NA	NA	TGTGCCAGCAGTTTAAGGGGTGTTAGCACAGATACGCAGTATTTT	CASSLRGVSTDTQYF
TRBV21-1	TRBJ1-3	NA	NA	TGTGCCAGTAATAAAGTGGGCAGGGACTCTGGAAACACCATATATTTT	CASNKVGRDSGNTIYF
TRBV19	TRBJ2-1	NA	NA	TGTGCCAGTAGTATCCGAACAGGGCGCCTACACAATGAGCAGTTCTTC	CASSIRTGRLHNEQFF
TRBV7-3	TRBJ2-1	few	TRBD2	TGTGCCAGCAGCTCCGGGACTAGCGGGAGGCAGTTCTTC	CASSSGTSGRQFF
TRBV2	TRBJ1-1	NA	NA	TGTGCCAGCAGTGACCTCCTAAGGTTGAACACTGAAGCTTTCTTT	CASSDLLRLNTEAFF
TRBV27	TRBJ2-1	NA	TRBD1	TGTGCCAGCAGTTACGACAGGGGAAATGGCGATGAGCAGTTCTTC	CASSYDRGNGDEQFF
TRBV10-1	TRBJ2-7	few	NA	TGCGCCAGCAGTGAGTCCGACAGAACCTACGAGCAGTACTTC	CASSESDRTYEQYF
TRBV9	TRBJ1-2	NA	NA	TGTGCCAGCAGCGGCGACGGGAGGAACTATGGCTACACCTTC	CASSGDGRNYGYTF
TRBV19	TRBJ2-1	NA	NA	TGTGCCAGTAGTATGAGAGGTTCCCGATCCTACAATGAGCAGTTCTTC	CASSMRGSRSYNEQFF
TRBV4-3	TRBJ2-7	NA	TRBD2	TGCGCCAGCAGCCAATCGAGTAGCGGGAGCTACGAGCAGTACTTC	CASSQSSSGSYEQYF
TRBV7-9	TRBJ1-4	NA	NA	TGTGCCAGCAGCTTTGACAGACCTAATGAAAAACTGTTTTTT	CASSFDRPNEKLFF